This is a list of T cell receptor beta chains from one sample in a study of memory CD4+ T cells and cytomegalovirus serostatus. Here immunoSEQ multiplex PCR was the method, and the copy in TCRdb shows in-frame clones only, minus some. The repertoire holds over 65,000 clones, with 65% to 85% as singletons. Sequencing input: memory CD4+ T cells from blood. These receptors were obtained from an adult in good health and CMV-seronegative. Both conserved end residues are part of each CDR3. A D gene is named only where the DNA matches it firmly. A row's size may be missing; if present it is once, few, many or a size class.

.	.	TRBV7-2	TRBJ2-7	CASSLRQYYEQYF	TGTGCCAGCAGCTTAAGACAGTACTACGAGCAGTACTTC
TRBD2	.	TRBV11-2	TRBJ2-1	CASSLLTSGGFNEQFF	TGTGCCAGCAGCCTTCTCACTAGCGGGGGGTTCAATGAGCAGTTCTTC
.	.	TRBV7-2	TRBJ1-4	CASSLGPRAGHNEKLFF	TGTGCCAGCAGCTTAGGCCCCCGGGCAGGGCACAATGAAAAACTGTTTTTT
.	.	TRBV7-8	TRBJ2-1	CASSLEGGDYNEQFF	TGTGCCAGCAGCTTAGAGGGCGGAGACTACAATGAGCAGTTCTTC
.	.	TRBV19	TRBJ2-7	CASSSAGEARGEQYF	TGTGCCAGTAGTTCTGCGGGGGAAGCTAGGGGGGAGCAGTACTTC
.	.	TRBV6-5	TRBJ2-2	CASSYGDGELFF	TGTGCCAGCAGTTACGGGGATGGGGAGCTGTTTTTT
TRBD1	.	TRBV25-1	TRBJ2-7	CASSELGQGHSSYEQYF	TGTGCCAGCAGTGAATTGGGACAGGGACATAGCTCCTACGAGCAGTACTTC
.	.	TRBV28	TRBJ1-2	CASSSPRRANYGYTF	TGTGCCAGCAGTTCCCCCCGCCGGGCTAACTATGGCTACACCTTC
TRBD2	.	TRBV7-3	TRBJ2-5	CASSLAGAGGETQYF	TGTGCCAGCAGCCTAGCGGGGGCCGGGGGAGAGACCCAGTACTTC
TRBD1	.	TRBV30	TRBJ2-7	CAWRDLSRTGKGYEQYF	TGTGCCTGGAGGGATCTATCTAGGACAGGGAAGGGGTACGAGCAGTACTTC
.	.	TRBV7-9	TRBJ2-5	CASSLMGRAPQETQYF	TGTGCCAGCAGCTTAATGGGCAGGGCCCCCCAAGAGACCCAGTACTTC
.	.	TRBV10-2	TRBJ2-7	CASSTGPKSYEQYF	TGCGCCAGCAGTACGGGACCCAAATCATACGAGCAGTACTTC
TRBD1	.	TRBV19	TRBJ1-3	CASSRDRASGNTIYF	TGTGCCAGTAGCCGGGACAGGGCCTCTGGAAACACCATATATTTT
TRBD2	few	TRBV7-3	TRBJ2-7	CASSPSGGKSYEQYF	TGTGCCAGCAGCCCTAGCGGGGGGAAGTCCTACGAGCAGTACTTC
.	.	TRBV7-9	TRBJ1-4	CASSLGGTPNEKLFF	TGTGCCAGCAGCTTAGGAGGGACTCCAAATGAAAAACTGTTTTTT
.	.	TRBV2	TRBJ1-5	CASQKEGTRNQPQHF	TGTGCCAGCCAGAAAGAAGGGACCAGGAATCAGCCCCAGCATTTT
TRBD1	.	TRBV30	TRBJ1-2	CAWSVPPGGGSRGYGYTF	TGTGCCTGGAGTGTACCCCCAGGGGGAGGTTCGCGAGGCTATGGCTACACCTTC
.	.	TRBV6-5	TRBJ1-2	CASSPTRQNGYTF	TGTGCCAGCAGTCCAACCCGACAGAATGGCTACACCTTC
TRBD1	.	TRBV25-1	TRBJ2-7	CASTTGLEQYF	TGTGCCAGCACGACAGGGCTCGAGCAGTACTTC
TRBD1	.	TRBV6-6	TRBJ1-5	CASSPTGGTNQPQHF	TGTGCCAGCAGCCCAACAGGGGGGACGAATCAGCCCCAGCATTTT
.	once	TRBV10-3	TRBJ1-1	CAISTLGNTEAFF	TGTGCCATCAGTACTCTAGGGAACACTGAAGCTTTCTTT
.	.	TRBV6-6	TRBJ2-7	CASRPGQSGEQYF	TGTGCCAGCAGGCCCGGACAGTCCGGCGAGCAGTACTTC
.	.	TRBV5-1	TRBJ1-1	CASSPRTQGLLNTEAFF	TGCGCCAGCAGCCCACGGACACAGGGACTCCTGAACACTGAAGCTTTCTTT
TRBD1	once	TRBV7-9	TRBJ1-2	CASSSVPEGARGYTF	TGTGCCAGCAGCTCAGTCCCAGAGGGGGCGCGGGGCTACACCTTC
.	.	TRBV28	TRBJ1-3	CASSFHGQSSGNTIYF	TGTGCCAGCAGTTTCCATGGACAGAGCTCTGGAAACACCATATATTTT